One and the same sample provided the 15 T cell receptor beta chains below, sequenced in a study of tissue T cells after allogeneic stem cell transplantation. Sequencing was performed with immunoSEQ multiplex PCR; in TCRdb, only in-frame clones are kept and a portion is missing. This table holds about 5,300 clones, roughly three quarters found once. Sample: tissue from the colon, taken at autopsy. Receptors originate from an older female donor with lung cancer.

CDR3 bases: TGTGCCAGCAAACTCGCTGGGACAGAGAAAGAGACCCAGTACTTC. It specifies CASKLAGTEKETQYF. The V and J genes are TRBV5-5 and TRBJ2-5; 7 nucleotides agree with TRBD1. In germline, CDR1 is SGHKS, CDR2 YYEKEE (reference sequence). Trimming removed 6 bases from V and 3 bases from J; junction bases left unmatched: 11. The CDR3 loop spans 15 amino acids.

The gene calls are TRBV2 and TRBJ1-2; no firm D call. Germline V lookup: CDR1 SNHLY, CDR2 FYNNEI. This CDR3 region has 16 residues. With 0 bases removed from V and 5 bases from J, the gap between germline ends came to 16 bases. CDR3 coding DNA: TGTGCCAGCAGTGAAGCGCTTCTGGAATCGCTATATGGCTACACCTTC. It specifies CASSEALLESLYGYTF.

This clone has more than one count but fewer than ten. V and J are TRBV2 and TRBJ2-7, with no clear D. Germline V lookup: CDR1 SNHLY, CDR2 FYNNEI. The length of the CDR3 is 16 residues. Trimming took 1 base from V and 0 from J, leaving 13 bases between them. The CDR3 nucleotides read TGTGCCAGCAGTGAAGGAGAACCGATACACTCCTACGAGCAGTACTTC. Translation: CASSEGEPIHSYEQYF.

This chain joins TRBV11-3 and TRBJ2-5; 8 bases are a match to TRBD2. The CDR3 contains 18 residues. CDR1 and CDR2 (germline): SGHNT, YENEEA. V trimming: 1 base; J trimming: 0 bases; junction bases outside the gene matches: 10. The CDR3 is CASSLGSGRDQYQETQYF. CDR3 bases: TGTGCCAGCAGCTTAGGCTCCGGGAGGGATCAATACCAAGAGACCCAGTACTTC. The full variable domain, in which reference TRBV11-3 and TRBJ2-5 provide the parts outside the CDR3, is EAGVVQSPRYKIIEKKQPVAFWCNPISGHNTLYWYLQNLGQGPELLIRYENEEAVDDSQLPKDRFSAERLKGVDSTLKIQPAELGDSAVYLCASSLGSGRDQYQETQYFGPGTRLLVL.

The genes are TRBV11-3 and TRBJ2-5, with D maybe TRBD2 (5 bases). V was pared by 1 base and J by 2 bases, with 8 bases between. The CDR3 runs 14 residues. Per germline, CDR1 SGHNT and CDR2 YENEEA. Here the CDR3 reads CASSLAGIQETQYF. CDR3 sequence (DNA): TGTGCCAGCAGCTTAGCGGGGATACAAGAGACCCAGTACTTC.

This chain joins TRBV12-3 or TRBV12-4 and TRBJ2-1; D unclear. V was shortened by 0 bases and J by 10 bases, with 4 bases between the two germline ends. The CDR3 runs to 11 residues. CDR3 amino acids: CASSLAGEQFF. The CDR3 bases are TGTGCCAGCAGTTTAGCGGGAGAGCAGTTCTTC.

This clone turned up a few times. The chain links TRBV12-3 or TRBV12-4 to TRBJ2-4; the match to TRBD1 covers 9 bases. This CDR3 comprises 12 residues. V gave up 10 bases and J gave up 4 bases; unmatched junction bases: 2. The CDR3 here is CAIGQGKNIQYF. The CDR3 DNA reads TGTGCCATAGGACAGGGGAAAAACATTCAGTACTTC.

J is TRBJ2-1 and V is TRBV18, with a possible D match to TRBD1 (6 bases). Trimming shortened V by 5 bases and J by 3 bases, and 8 bases separated the two germline ends. The CDR3 contains 13 residues. Germline CDR1 and CDR2: KGHSH and LQKENI. CDR3 DNA sequence: TGTGCCAGCTCAATGGACAGCTACAATGAGCAGTTCTTC. Translated: CASSMDSYNEQFF.

The chain recombines TRBV19 with TRBJ1-1; D unclear. CDR1 is LNHDA and CDR2 is SQIVND in the germline V gene (reference sequence). The CDR3 is 13 amino acids. The V gene lost 7 bases and the J gene lost 5 bases, with 14 bases spanning the gap. The CDR3 region has the DNA TGTGCCAGTAAGGCATTTTTAGGGACTGAAGCTTTCTTT. This codes for CASKAFLGTEAFF.

This clone was seen a few times. The V and J genes are TRBV2 and TRBJ2-5; tentatively, D is TRBD1 or TRBD2 (6 bases each). Trimming shortened V by 3 bases and J by 7 bases, and 12 bases separated the two germline ends. The CDR3 consists of 13 residues. Germline CDR1 SNHLY, CDR2 FYNNEI. The CDR3 DNA is TGTGCCAGCAGTGAGACTAGAGGGGGGACCCAGTACTTC. Translated, it gives CASSETRGGTQYF.

V gene TRBV6-1 combines with J gene TRBJ1-5, with no clear D. This CDR3 spans 13 amino acids. V gave up 4 bases and J gave up 4 bases, with 8 bases separating them. Germline V gene data show CDR1 as MNHNS and CDR2 as SASEGT. CDR3: CASSAAINQPQHF. The CDR3 bases are TGTGCCAGCAGTGCAGCTATAAATCAGCCCCAGCATTTT.

V usage is TRBV27 and J usage is TRBJ2-3, with 7 nucleotides matching TRBD2. V dropped 6 bases and J dropped 2; count of bases not matched to a gene: 5. The CDR3 consists of 14 residues. CDR1 is MNHEY, CDR2 SMNVEV, per germline (reference sequence). CDR3 region: CASSYGLDTDTQYF. CDR3 DNA sequence: TGTGCCAGCAGCTATGGACTAGACACAGATACGCAGTATTTT.

This chain links TRBV30 with TRBJ2-2, with 9 bases identical to TRBD2. Germline loops: CDR1 GTSNPN, CDR2 SVGIG (reference sequence). V trimming: 5 bases; J trimming: 7 bases; junction bases outside the gene matches: 8. This CDR3 is built from 14 residues. The CDR3 bases are TGTGCCTGGGACTTAGCGGGAGTTCGCGGGGAGCTGTTTTTT. Its protein product is CAWDLAGVRGELFF.

This clone was detected only a few times. The chain has TRBV2 and TRBJ2-7; possibly TRBD2 for D (6 bases). The V gene's germline CDR1 is SNHLY and CDR2 FYNNEI. The V end lost 5 bases, the J end lost 3 bases, and 14 bases lay between the germline ends. The CDR3 contains 14 residues. The CDR3 spells CASSRGLTNYEQYF. CDR3 in DNA: TGTGCCAGCAGTAGGGGACTGACGAACTACGAGCAGTACTTC.

The chain employs TRBV2 and TRBJ2-3, with 9 bases lining up with TRBD1. CDR3 size: 15 residues. J lost 0 bases, V lost 6 bases, and 4 bases had no gene match. From germline, CDR1 is SNHLY and CDR2 FYNNEI. The CDR3 sequence is CASRVQGASTDTQYF. DNA of the CDR3: TGTGCCAGCAGAGTACAGGGGGCCAGCACAGATACGCAGTATTTT. Full variable domain (rest looked up from reference TRBV2 and TRBJ2-3): EPEVTQTPSHQVTQMGQEVILRCVPISNHLYFYWYRQILGQKVEFLVSFYNNEISEKSEIFDDQFSVERPDGSNFTLKIRSTKLEDSAMYFCASRVQGASTDTQYFGPGTRLTVL.